The 23 T cell receptor beta chains reported below all come from one sample, sequenced in a study of breast tumors, draining lymph nodes, adjacent tissues. Axillary draining lymph nodes of breast cancer patients supplied the node samples. One entry per CDR3 protein results from TCRdb running MiXCR on the multiplex PCR reads. The profile covers around 130,000 distinct CDR3 sequences, with approximately 20% appearing a single time and 3% to 4% taken by the ten largest. Sequencing was performed on axillary lymph node tissue. These receptors were taken from a female donor with breast cancer. Some clones in this sample may be carry-over from other donors' samples.

A remark on this clonotype: Being one base from a much bigger clone, this may be a read error. This chain links TRBV2 with TRBJ2-1; 7 positions match TRBD1. CDR1 is SNHLY, CDR2 FYNNEI, per germline. CDR3 length: 15 amino acids. CDR3 DNA sequence: TGTGCCAGCTCTCCTGCGGACAGGCGCTACAATGGGCAGTTCTTC. This gives the protein CASSPADRRYNGQFF. The complete variable domain, with remaining parts taken from reference TRBV2 and TRBJ2-1, reads EPEVTQTPSHQVTQMGQEVILRCVPISNHLYFYWYRQILGQKVEFLVSFYNNEISEKSEIFDDQFSVERPDGSNFTLKIRSTKLEDSAMYFCASSPADRRYNGQFFGPGTRLTVL.

The table lists this clonotype with a few counts. This could be a read error, since a much larger clone is one nucleotide away. This chain joins TRBV12-3 or TRBV12-4 and TRBJ2-3; D possibly corresponds to TRBD2 (5 bases). CDR3 size: 17 residues. CDR3 DNA sequence: TGTGCCGGCAGTTTGGGTTCTGGCACTAGATTGGGGGATACGCAGTATTTT. Protein product: CAGSLGSGTRLGDTQYF.

The count of this clonotype is one. The V call is TRBV7-2, the J call TRBJ2-1, with 8 bases that match TRBD2. The CDR3 sequence is 16 residues long. Germline V gene data show CDR1 as SGHTA and CDR2 as FQGNSA. V gave up 5 bases and J gave up 5 bases; unmatched junction bases: 11. The CDR3 DNA sequence: TGTGCCAGCAGCCCCGCGGGGGGTAGCGGGAACAATGAGCAGTTCTTC. It codes for CASSPAGGSGNNEQFF. The full variable domain, completed using reference TRBV7-2 and TRBJ2-1, is GAGVSQSPSNKVTEKGKDVELRCDPISGHTALYWYRQSLGQGLEFLIYFQGNSAPDKSGLPSDRFSAERTGGSVSTLTIQRTQQEDSAVYLCASSPAGGSGNNEQFFGPGTRLTVL.

This clonotype has ten or more counts. The J gene is TRBJ2-1, the V gene TRBV10-3; D call uncertain. Trimming removed 2 bases from V and 4 bases from J, with 9 bases in between. Germline V gives CDR1 ENHRY, CDR2 SYGVKD. CDR3 size: 14 residues. CDR3 sequence (DNA): TGTGCCATCAGTGAGGGGAATCAATACAATGAGCAGTTCTTC. The encoded protein is CAISEGNQYNEQFF.

Notes on this clonotype: A much larger clonotype is one base distant, so this may be a read error. The rearrangement joins TRBV25-1 to TRBJ2-2, with 12 bases aligning to TRBD2. The CDR3 has 16 residues. Germline-derived CDR1 and CDR2 are MGHDK and SYGVNS. Written as DNA, the CDR3 is TGTGCCAGCAGTGAATCACTAGCGGGAGGCACCGGGGAGCCGTTTTTT. This sequence encodes CASSESLAGGTGEPFF.

This clonotype was found many times. The rearrangement joins TRBV19 to TRBJ2-2; 7 nucleotides match TRBD2. Germline-derived CDR1 and CDR2 are LNHDA and SQIVND (reference sequence). J was trimmed by 7 bases and V by 6 bases; bases with no gene match: 8. This CDR3 comprises 14 residues. The DNA for the CDR3 is TGTGCCAGTAGACTGGCGGGAGCAGTCGGGGAGCTGTTTTTT. The encoded protein is CASRLAGAVGELFF.

The sample holds many counts of this clonotype. The gene calls are TRBV29-1 and TRBJ2-7; D is perhaps TRBD2 (6 bases). CDR1 SQVTM and CDR2 ANQGSEA come from the germline V gene. Trimming shortened V by 6 bases and J by 3 bases, and 12 bases separated the two germline ends. CDR3 length: 12 amino acids. Here the CDR3 reads CSVQEGDYEQYF. In DNA form, the CDR3 reads TGCAGCGTCCAGGAGGGAGACTACGAGCAGTACTTC.

This clonotype has ten or more counts. The chain uses TRBV7-8 and TRBJ1-2; 7 nucleotides align to TRBD1. Germline V gene lookup returns CDR1 SGHVS and CDR2 FQNEAQ. Trimming took 5 bases from V and 3 from J; bases not matched to a gene: 15. This CDR3 region has 17 residues. DNA for the CDR3: TGTGCCAGCAGCCAAGACTTCGGGACAGCCCCCTACTATGGCTACACCTTC. Amino acids: CASSQDFGTAPYYGYTF. Full variable domain (rest looked up from reference TRBV7-8 and TRBJ1-2): GAGVSQSPRYKVAKRGQDVALRCDPISGHVSLFWYQQALGQGPEFLTYFQNEAQLDKSGLPSDRFFAERPEGSVSTLKIQRTQQEDSAVYLCASSQDFGTAPYYGYTFGSGTRLTVV.

This clonotype was recorded many times. The genes are TRBV19 and TRBJ1-6; weak D call: TRBD1 (5 bases). Trimming pared 7 bases from V and 10 bases from J, leaving 14 bases between. The V gene's germline CDR1 is LNHDA and CDR2 SQIVND (reference sequence). This CDR3 is 13 amino acids long. In DNA, the CDR3 is TGTGCCAGTAAGGCCAGGGCGGGATCACCCCTCCACTTT. Protein: CASKARAGSPLHF. Together with reference TRBV19 and TRBJ1-6, the CDR3 gives the full variable domain: DGGITQSPKYLFRKEGQNVTLSCEQNLNHDAMYWYRQDPGQGLRLIYYSQIVNDFQKGDIAEGYSVSREKKESFPLTVTSAQKNPTAFYLCASKARAGSPLHFGNGTRLTVT.

The chain joins TRBV11-3 to TRBJ1-1; 7 nucleotides match TRBD1. This CDR3 is 14 amino acids long. The V gene's germline CDR1 is SGHNT and CDR2 YENEEA. Trimming at V came to 3 bases and at J to 7 bases, leaving 8 bases not matched to a gene. CDR3 residues: CASSLDDREVEAFF. CDR3 nucleotides: TGTGCCAGCAGCTTGGATGACAGGGAGGTTGAAGCTTTCTTT.

This clonotype was observed at least ten times. The chain joins TRBV4-2 to TRBJ2-3; D not certain. The germline V and J ends were trimmed by 6 bases and 2 bases, with 12 bases remaining between them. The germline gives CDR1 LGHNA, CDR2 YNFKEQ. The CDR3 length is 14 residues. The DNA of the CDR3 is TGTGCCAGCAGTCCCTACCTACTCACAGATACGCAGTATTTT. This sequence encodes CASSPYLLTDTQYF.

Regarding this clonotype: A much larger clone differs by one base, so this may be a read error. This chain uses TRBV19 with TRBJ2-2, with D unclear. The V end was cut by 6 bases, the J end by 5 bases, with 16 bases between. Per the germline V gene, CDR1 is LNHDA and CDR2 is SQIVND (reference sequence). The CDR3 spans 15 residues. CDR3 nucleotides: TGTGCCAGTAGGCCTTCGTCAGCTGCTACCGGGGAGCTGTTTTTT. Its protein product is CASRPSSAATGELFF. The full variable domain, with the rest looked up from reference TRBV19 and TRBJ2-2, is DGGITQSPKYLFRKEGQNVTLSCEQNLNHDAMYWYRQDPGQGLRLIYYSQIVNDFQKGDIAEGYSVSREKKESFPLTVTSAQKNPTAFYLCASRPSSAATGELFFGEGSRLTVL.

The chain is built from TRBV5-1 and TRBJ1-1; D unclear. The CDR3 loop spans 15 amino acids. Germline V gives CDR1 SGHRS, CDR2 YFSETQ. Trimming stripped 4 bases from V and 0 bases from J, with 13 bases between. The CDR3 nucleotides are TGCGCCAGCAGCCTTTCCAGAACATTGAACACTGAAGCTTTCTTT. Amino acid sequence: CASSLSRTLNTEAFF.

Details on this clonotype: With a much larger clone just one base away, this may be a read error. CDR3 loop: CASRGRGNTDTQYF. As DNA, the CDR3 is TGTGCCAGCCGCGGACGGGGCAACACAGATACGCAGTATTTT. The chain joins TRBV6-5 to TRBJ2-3, with D perhaps TRBD1 or TRBD2 (5 bases each). V shed 8 bases and J shed 2 bases, with 14 bases lying between them. The CDR3 runs 14 residues. The germline V gene encodes CDR1 MNHEY and CDR2 SVGAGI.

This clonotype occurred many times. The chain couples TRBV7-9 to TRBJ2-2, with 10 bases aligning to TRBD2. CDR3 length: 17 residues. Germline CDR1 and CDR2: SEHNR and FQNEAQ (reference sequence). V was pared by 5 bases and J by 4 bases, with 10 bases of the junction left unmatched. CDR3 nucleotides: TGTGCCAGCAGCCCCGAACGAGCGGGAGGGCCCACCGGGGAGCTGTTTTTT. Translating it yields CASSPERAGGPTGELFF.

This clonotype showed up many times. The chain joins TRBV6-1 to TRBJ2-5; D call uncertain. Germline assignment: CDR1 MNHNS and CDR2 SASEGT. CDR3 size: 11 residues. V was clipped by 8 bases and J by 4 bases, with 8 bases between them. The CDR3 DNA reads as TGTGCCAGCGTGGGGATAGAGACCCAGTACTTC. Its translation is CASVGIETQYF.

This clonotype has ten or more counts. V and J are TRBV5-6 and TRBJ1-5; a possible D gene is TRBD1 (5 bases). Looked up from germline, CDR1 is SGHDT and CDR2 is YYEEEE. Trimming cost V 1 base and J 5 bases, with 10 bases left between them. There are 14 residues in the CDR3. Here the CDR3 DNA reads TGTGCCAGCAGCTTGTGGGACGATTATCAGCCCCAGCATTTT. Translating it yields CASSLWDDYQPQHF.

The chain carries TRBV9 and TRBJ1-3, with D tentatively TRBD1 (5 bases). Trimming removed 2 bases at V and 2 bases at J, with 14 bases between. CDR1 SGDLS and CDR2 YYNGEE come from the germline V gene. The CDR3 covers 16 residues. CDR3 nucleotides: TGTGCCAGCAGCGTTGGGGCGTTAAGTACTGGAAACACCATATATTTT. Translation: CASSVGALSTGNTIYF.

This clonotype occurred many times. V usage is TRBV20-1 and J usage is TRBJ2-7, with D perhaps matching TRBD1 (5 bases). The CDR3 length is 13 residues. Germline V lookup: CDR1 DFQATT, CDR2 SNEGSKA (reference sequence). Trimming pared 3 bases from V and 3 bases from J, leaving 12 bases between. The CDR3 sequence is CSASQQGRYEQYF. The CDR3 DNA reads TGCAGTGCTAGCCAGCAGGGTCGCTACGAGCAGTACTTC.

This clonotype was picked up many times. The chain combines TRBV2 with TRBJ1-2; TRBD1 matches 10 bases. Germline V CDR1 and CDR2: SNHLY, FYNNEI. The V and J ends lost 8 bases and 7 bases, in that order; junction bases with no gene match: 1. This CDR3 is 11 amino acids long. The CDR3 spells CASGDRGGYTF. The CDR3, as DNA: TGTGCCAGCGGGGACAGGGGTGGCTACACCTTC.

This clonotype was detected many times. This chain connects TRBV20-1 to TRBJ1-4, with 8 bases lining up with TRBD1. This CDR3 has 15 amino acids. V dropped 2 bases and J dropped 4; count of bases not matched to a gene: 6. Germline V gives CDR1 DFQATT, CDR2 SNEGSKA (reference sequence). This chain's CDR3 is CSARPLDRGNEKLFF. The CDR3 DNA reads as TGCAGTGCTAGACCTCTAGACAGGGGTAATGAAAAACTGTTTTTT.

This clonotype was recorded a few times. This chain links TRBV12-3 or TRBV12-4 with TRBJ2-2; the match to TRBD2 covers 7 bases. V trimming: 7 bases; J trimming: 3 bases; junction bases outside the gene matches: 8. The CDR3 is 15 amino acids. The CDR3 sequence: CASKLGTTYTGELFF. CDR3 sequence (DNA): TGTGCCAGCAAGTTAGGGACTACCTACACCGGGGAGCTGTTTTTT.

At least ten counts were recorded for this clonotype. The germline gene is not matched at one end of the junction; a read error may be the cause. V and J are TRBV2 and TRBJ2-7; D might be TRBD1 or TRBD2, each matching 5 bases. Germline V lookup: CDR1 SNHLY, CDR2 FYNNEI. CDR3 length: 13 amino acids. The chain's CDR3 is CASSGTLATSIKF. CDR3 DNA sequence: TGTGCCAGCAGCGGGACGTTGGCTACCTCGATCAAATTC. Based on the CDR3 plus reference TRBV2 and TRBJ2-7, the full variable domain is EPEVTQTPSHQVTQMGQEVILRCVPISNHLYFYWYRQILGQKVEFLVSFYNNEISEKSEIFDDQFSVERPDGSNFTLKIRSTKLEDSAMYFCASSGTLATSIKFGPGTRLTVT.